This TCR beta chain was recorded in a study of regulatory T cells in long-lasting Graves disease. HTBI primers from iRepertoire and Arm-PCR of CDR3 regions yielded the TCR beta libraries. TCRdb redid the calling of the multiplex PCR reads with MiXCR, one entry per CDR3 protein. The data contain over 400,000 distinct CDR3 sequences, 14% of them singletons. The time point denotes: newly diagnosed GD, antithyroid drugs for less than 3 months. The TCR library was made from RNA extracted from PBMCs. This CDR3 has 15 amino acids. V lost 5 bases, J lost 4 bases, and 12 bases stayed unmatched. Germline CDR1 SGDLS, CDR2 YYNGEE. This clonotype was counted many times. These data also featured in a second study, about T cells in Graves' hyperthyroidism and ophthalmopathy.

This receptor was obtained from a woman aged 45-65 years with Graves disease. The V and J genes are TRBV9 and TRBJ2-7, with TRBD1 matching 7 bases. The specimen comprised peripheral blood mononuclear cells (PBMCs), sampled at new diagnosis, from a patient treated with antithyroid drugs. The CDR3 is CASSEERGPNYEQYF. The CDR3 nucleotides read TGTGCCAGCAGTGAGGAAAGGGGGCCTAATTACGAGCAGTACTTC. Together with reference TRBV9 and TRBJ2-7, the CDR3 gives the full variable domain: DSGVTQTPKHLITATGQRVTLRCSPRSGDLSVYWYQQSLDQGLQFLIQYYNGEERAKGNILERFSAQQFPDLHSELNLSSLELGDSALYFCASSEERGPNYEQYFGPGTRLTVT.